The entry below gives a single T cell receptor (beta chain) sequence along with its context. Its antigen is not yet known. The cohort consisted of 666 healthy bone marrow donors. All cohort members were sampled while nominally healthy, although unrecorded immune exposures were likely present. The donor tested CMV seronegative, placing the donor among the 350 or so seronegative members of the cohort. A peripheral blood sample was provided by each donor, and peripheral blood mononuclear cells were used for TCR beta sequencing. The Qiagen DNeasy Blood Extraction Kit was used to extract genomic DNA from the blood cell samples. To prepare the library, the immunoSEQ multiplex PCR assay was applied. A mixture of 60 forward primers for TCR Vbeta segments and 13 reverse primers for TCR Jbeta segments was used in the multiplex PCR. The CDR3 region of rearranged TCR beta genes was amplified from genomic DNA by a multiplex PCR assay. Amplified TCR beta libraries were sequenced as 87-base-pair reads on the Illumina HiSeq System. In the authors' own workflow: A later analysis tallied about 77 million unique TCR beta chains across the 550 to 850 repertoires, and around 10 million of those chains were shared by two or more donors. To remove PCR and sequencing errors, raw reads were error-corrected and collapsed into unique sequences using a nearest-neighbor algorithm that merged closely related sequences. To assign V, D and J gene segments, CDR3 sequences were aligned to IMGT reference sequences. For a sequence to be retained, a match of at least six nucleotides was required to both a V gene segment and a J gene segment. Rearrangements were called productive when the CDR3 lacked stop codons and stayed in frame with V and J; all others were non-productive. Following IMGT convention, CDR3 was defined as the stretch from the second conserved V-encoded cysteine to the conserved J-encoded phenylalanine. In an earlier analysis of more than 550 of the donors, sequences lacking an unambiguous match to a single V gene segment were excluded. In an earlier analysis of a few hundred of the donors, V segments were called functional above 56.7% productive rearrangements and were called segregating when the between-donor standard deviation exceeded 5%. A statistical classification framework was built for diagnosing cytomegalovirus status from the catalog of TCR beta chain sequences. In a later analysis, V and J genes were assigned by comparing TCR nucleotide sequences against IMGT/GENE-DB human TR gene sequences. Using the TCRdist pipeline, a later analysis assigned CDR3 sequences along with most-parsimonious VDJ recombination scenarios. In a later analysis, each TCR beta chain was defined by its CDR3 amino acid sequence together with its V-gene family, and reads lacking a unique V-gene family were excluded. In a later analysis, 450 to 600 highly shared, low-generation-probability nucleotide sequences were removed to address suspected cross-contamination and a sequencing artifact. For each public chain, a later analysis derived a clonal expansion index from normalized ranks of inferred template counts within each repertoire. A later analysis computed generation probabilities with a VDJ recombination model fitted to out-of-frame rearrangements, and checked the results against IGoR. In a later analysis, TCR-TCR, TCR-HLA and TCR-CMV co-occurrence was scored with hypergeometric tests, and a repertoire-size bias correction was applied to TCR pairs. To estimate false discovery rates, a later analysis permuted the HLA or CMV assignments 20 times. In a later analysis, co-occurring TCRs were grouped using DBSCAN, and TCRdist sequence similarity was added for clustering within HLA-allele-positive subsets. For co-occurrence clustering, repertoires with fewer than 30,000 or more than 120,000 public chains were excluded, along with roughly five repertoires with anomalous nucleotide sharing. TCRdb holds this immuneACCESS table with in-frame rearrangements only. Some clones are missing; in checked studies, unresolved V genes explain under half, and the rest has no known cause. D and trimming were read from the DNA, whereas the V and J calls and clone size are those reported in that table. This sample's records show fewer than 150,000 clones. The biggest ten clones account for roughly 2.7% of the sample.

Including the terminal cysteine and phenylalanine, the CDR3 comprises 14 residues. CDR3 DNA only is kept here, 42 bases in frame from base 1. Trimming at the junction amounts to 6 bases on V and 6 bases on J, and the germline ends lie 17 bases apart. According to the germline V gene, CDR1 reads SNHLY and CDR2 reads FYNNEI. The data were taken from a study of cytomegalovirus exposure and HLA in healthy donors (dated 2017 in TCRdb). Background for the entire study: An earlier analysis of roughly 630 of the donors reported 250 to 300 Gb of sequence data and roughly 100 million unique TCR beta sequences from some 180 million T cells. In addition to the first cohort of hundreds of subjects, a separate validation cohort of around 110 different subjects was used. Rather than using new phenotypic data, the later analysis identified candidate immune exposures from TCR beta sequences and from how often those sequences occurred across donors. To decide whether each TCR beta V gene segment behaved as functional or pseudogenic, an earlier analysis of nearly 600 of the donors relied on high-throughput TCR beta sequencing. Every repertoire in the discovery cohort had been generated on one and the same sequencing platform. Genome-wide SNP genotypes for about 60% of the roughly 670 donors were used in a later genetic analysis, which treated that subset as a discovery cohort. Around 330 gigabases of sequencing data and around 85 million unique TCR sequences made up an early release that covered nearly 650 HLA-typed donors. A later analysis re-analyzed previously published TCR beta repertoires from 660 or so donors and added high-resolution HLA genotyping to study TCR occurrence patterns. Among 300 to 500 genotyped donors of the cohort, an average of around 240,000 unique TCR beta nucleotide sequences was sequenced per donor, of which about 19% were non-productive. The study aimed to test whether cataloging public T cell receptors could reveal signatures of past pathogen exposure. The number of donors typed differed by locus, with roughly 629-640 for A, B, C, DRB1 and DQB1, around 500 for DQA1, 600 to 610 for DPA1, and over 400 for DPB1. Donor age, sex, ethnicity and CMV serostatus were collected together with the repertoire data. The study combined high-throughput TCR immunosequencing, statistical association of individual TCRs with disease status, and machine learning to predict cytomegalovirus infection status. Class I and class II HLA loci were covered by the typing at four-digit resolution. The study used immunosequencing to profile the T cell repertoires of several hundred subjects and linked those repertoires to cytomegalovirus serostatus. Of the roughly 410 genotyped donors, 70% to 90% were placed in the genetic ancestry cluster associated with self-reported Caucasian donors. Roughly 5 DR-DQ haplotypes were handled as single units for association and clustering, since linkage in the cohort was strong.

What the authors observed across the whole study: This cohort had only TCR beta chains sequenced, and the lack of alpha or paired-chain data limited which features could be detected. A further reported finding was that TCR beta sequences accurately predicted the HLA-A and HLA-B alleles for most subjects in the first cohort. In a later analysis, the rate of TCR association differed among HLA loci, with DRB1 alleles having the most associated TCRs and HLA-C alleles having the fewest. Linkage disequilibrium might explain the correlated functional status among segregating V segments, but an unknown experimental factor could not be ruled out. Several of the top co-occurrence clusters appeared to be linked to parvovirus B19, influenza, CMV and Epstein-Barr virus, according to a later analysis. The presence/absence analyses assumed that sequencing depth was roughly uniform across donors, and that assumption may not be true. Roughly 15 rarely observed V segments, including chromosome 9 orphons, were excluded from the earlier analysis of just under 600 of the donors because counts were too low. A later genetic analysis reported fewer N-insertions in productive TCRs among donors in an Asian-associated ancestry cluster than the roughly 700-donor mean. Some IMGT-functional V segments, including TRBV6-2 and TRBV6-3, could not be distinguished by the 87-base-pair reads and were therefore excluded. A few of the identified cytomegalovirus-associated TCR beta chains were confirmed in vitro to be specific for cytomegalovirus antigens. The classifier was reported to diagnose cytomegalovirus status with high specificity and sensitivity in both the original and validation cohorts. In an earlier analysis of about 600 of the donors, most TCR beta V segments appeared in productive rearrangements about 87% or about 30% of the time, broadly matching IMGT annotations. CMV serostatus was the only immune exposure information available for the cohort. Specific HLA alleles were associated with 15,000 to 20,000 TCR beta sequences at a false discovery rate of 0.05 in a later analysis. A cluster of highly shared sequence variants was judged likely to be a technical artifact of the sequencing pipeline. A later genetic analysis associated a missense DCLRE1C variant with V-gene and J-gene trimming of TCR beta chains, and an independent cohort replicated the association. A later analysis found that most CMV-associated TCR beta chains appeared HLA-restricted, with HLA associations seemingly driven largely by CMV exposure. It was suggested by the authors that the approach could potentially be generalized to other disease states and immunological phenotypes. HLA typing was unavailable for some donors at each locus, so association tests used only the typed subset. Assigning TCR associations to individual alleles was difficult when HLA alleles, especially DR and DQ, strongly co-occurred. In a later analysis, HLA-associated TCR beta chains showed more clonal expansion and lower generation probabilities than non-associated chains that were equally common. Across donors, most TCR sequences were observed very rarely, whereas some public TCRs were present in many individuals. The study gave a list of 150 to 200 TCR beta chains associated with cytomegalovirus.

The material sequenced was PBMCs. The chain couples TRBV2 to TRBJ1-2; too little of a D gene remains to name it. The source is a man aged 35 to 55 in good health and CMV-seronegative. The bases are TGTGCCAGCAGCTACGTGGGAGGGAGAGATGGCTACACCTTC. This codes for CASSYVGGRDGYTF.